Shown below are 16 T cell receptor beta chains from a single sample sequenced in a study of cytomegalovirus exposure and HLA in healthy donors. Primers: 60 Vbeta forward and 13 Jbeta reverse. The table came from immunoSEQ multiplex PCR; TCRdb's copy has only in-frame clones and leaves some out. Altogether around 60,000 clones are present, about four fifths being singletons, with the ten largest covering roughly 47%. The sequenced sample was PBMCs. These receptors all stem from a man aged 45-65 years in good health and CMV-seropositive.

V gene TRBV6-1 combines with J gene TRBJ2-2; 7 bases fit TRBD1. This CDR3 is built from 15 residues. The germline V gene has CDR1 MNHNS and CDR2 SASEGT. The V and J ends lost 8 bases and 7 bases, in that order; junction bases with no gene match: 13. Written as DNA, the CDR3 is TGTGCCAGCCGACAGGGAAGAAGGGGAGACGGGGAGCTGTTTTTT. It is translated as CASRQGRRGDGELFF.

The DNA for the CDR3 is TGTGCCAGCAAAATATCTACGGGACAGCCCACAGATACGCAGTATTTT. As protein: CASKISTGQPTDTQYF. V is TRBV2 and J is TRBJ2-3, with 7 positions matching TRBD1. Germline V gives CDR1 SNHLY, CDR2 FYNNEI. With 7 bases clipped from V and 2 bases from J, the junction kept 12 bases outside the gene matches. There are 16 residues in the CDR3.

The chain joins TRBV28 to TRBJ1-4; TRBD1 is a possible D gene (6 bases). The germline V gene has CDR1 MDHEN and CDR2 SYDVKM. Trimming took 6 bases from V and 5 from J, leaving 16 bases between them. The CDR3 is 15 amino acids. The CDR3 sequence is CASRKQGRENEKLFF. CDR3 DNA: TGTGCCAGCAGGAAACAGGGTCGGGAAAATGAAAAACTGTTTTTT.

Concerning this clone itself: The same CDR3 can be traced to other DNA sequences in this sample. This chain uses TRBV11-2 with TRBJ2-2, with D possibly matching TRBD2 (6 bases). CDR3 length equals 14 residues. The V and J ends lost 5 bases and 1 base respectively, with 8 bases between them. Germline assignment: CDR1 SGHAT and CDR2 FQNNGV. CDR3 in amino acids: CASSRRGNTGELFF. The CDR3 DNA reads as TGTGCCAGCAGCAGGAGGGGGAACACCGGGGAGCTGTTTTTT.

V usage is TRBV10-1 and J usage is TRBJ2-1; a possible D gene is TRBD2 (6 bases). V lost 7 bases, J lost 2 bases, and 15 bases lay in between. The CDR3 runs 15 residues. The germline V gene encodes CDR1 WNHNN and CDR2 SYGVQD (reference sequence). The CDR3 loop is CASNRGEEPYNEQFF. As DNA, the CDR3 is TGCGCCAGCAATCGAGGGGAGGAACCCTACAATGAGCAGTTCTTC.

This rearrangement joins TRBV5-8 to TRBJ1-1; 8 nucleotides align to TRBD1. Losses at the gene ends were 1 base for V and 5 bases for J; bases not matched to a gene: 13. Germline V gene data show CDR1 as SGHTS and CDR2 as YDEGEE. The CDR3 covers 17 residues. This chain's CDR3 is CASSLKMAGTGGTEAFF. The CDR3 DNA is TGTGCCAGCAGCTTGAAAATGGCTGGGACAGGAGGAACTGAAGCTTTCTTT. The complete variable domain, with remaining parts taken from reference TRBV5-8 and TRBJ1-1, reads EAGVTQSPTHLIKTRGQQATLRCSPISGHTSVYWYQQALGLGLQFLLWYDEGEERNRGNFPPRFSGRQFPNYSSELNVNALELEDSALYLCASSLKMAGTGGTEAFFGQGTRLTVV.

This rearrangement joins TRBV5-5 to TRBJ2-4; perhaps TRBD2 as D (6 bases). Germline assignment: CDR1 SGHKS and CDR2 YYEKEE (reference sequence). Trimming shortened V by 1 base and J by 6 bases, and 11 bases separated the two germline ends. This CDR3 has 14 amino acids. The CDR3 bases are TGTGCCAGCAGCTTGATCATGGGGGGAAACATTCAGTACTTC. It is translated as CASSLIMGGNIQYF. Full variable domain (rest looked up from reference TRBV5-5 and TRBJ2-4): DAGVTQSPTHLIKTRGQQVTLRCSPISGHKSVSWYQQVLGQGPQFIFQYYEKEERGRGNFPDRFSARQFPNYSSELNVNALLLGDSALYLCASSLIMGGNIQYFGAGTRLSVL.

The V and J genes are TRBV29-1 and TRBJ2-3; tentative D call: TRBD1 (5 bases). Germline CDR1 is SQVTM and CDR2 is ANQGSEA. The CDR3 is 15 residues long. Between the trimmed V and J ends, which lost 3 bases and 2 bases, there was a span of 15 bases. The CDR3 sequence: CSVDSSLTATDTQYF. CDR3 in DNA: TGCAGCGTTGACTCATCACTGACAGCCACAGATACGCAGTATTTT.

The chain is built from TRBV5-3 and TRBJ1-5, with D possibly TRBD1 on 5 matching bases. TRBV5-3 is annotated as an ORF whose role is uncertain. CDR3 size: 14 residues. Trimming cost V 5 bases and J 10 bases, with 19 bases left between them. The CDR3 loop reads CARRFGRGGNPQHF. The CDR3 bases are TGTGCCAGAAGATTCGGGAGGGGAGGAAATCCCCAGCATTTT.

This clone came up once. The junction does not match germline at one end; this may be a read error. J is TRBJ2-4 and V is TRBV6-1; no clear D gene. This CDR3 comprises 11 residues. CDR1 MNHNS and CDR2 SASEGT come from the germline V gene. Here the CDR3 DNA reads TGTGCCAGGAGGCTGACCGCGGTCTATGGTTTC. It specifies CARRLTAVYGF.

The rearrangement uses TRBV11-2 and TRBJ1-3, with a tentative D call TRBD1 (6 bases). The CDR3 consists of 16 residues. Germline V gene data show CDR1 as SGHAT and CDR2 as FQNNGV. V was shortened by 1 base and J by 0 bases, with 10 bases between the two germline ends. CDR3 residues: CASSLGNRASGNTIYF. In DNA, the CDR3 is TGTGCCAGCAGCTTAGGGAACAGGGCCTCTGGAAACACCATATATTTT.

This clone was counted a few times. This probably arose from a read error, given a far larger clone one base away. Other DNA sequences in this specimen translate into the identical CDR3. The CDR3 reads CASSQDMIVLIYNEQFF. For the CDR3, the DNA is TGCGCCAGCAGCCAAGATATGATCGTACTCATCTACAATGAGCAGTTCTTC. The chain recombines TRBV28 with TRBJ2-1; D call uncertain. The germline CDR1 and CDR2 sequences are MDHEN and SYDVKM. CDR3 length: 17 amino acids.

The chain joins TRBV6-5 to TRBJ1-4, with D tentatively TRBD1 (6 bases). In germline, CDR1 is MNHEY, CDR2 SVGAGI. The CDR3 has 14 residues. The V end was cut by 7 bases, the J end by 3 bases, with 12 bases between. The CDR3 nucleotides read TGTGCCAGCAACCACAGGGCACCTAATGAAAAACTGTTTTTT. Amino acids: CASNHRAPNEKLFF.

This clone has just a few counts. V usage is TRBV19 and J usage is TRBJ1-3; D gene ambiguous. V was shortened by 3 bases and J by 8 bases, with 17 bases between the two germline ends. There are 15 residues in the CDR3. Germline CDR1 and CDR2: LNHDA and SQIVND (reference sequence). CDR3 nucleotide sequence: TGTGCCAGTAGTATCCTTGTCCGGGAGCGGGACACCATATATTTT. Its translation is CASSILVRERDTIYF.

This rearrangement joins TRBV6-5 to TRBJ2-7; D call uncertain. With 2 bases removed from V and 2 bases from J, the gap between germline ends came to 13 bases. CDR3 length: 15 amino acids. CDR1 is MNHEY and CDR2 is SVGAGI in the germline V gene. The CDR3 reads CASSYLIGKTYEQYF. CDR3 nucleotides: TGTGCCAGCAGTTACCTCATTGGCAAAACCTACGAGCAGTACTTC.

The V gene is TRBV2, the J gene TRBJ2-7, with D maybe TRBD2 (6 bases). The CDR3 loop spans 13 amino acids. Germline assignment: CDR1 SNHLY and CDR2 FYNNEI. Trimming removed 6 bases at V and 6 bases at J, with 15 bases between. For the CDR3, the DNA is TGTGCCAGCAGCGGGACTGGGATCTCCGAGCAGTACTTC. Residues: CASSGTGISEQYF.